This TCR beta chain was identified during a study of T cell repertoires in cytomegalovirus infection. TCRdb fed the reads into MiXCR, producing one record per CDR3 protein. This sample yields 200,000 to 250,000 distinct CDR3 sequences, of which 6.5% are seen a single time; around 6.5% belongs to the top ten. The V gene's germline CDR1 is SQVTM and CDR2 ANQGSEA. The CDR3 sequence is 14 residues long. Between the trimmed V and J ends, which lost 0 bases and 4 bases, there was a span of 13 bases. This clonotype came up many times. This TCR was recovered from a human donor in good health (CMV status not recorded). Some clones in this sample may be carry-over from other donors' samples. Sequences were obtained from PBMCs. The V gene is TRBV29-1, the J gene TRBJ2-7, with a possible D match to TRBD2 (6 bases). CDR3 loop: CSVEESGVRYEQYF. CDR3 in DNA: TGCAGCGTTGAAGAATCGGGGGTACGTTACGAGCAGTACTTC.